The T cell receptor (beta chain) described here comes from a study of T cell responses to AZD1222 COVID-19 vaccine. Per germline, CDR1 MNHEY and CDR2 SVGAGI. The V end lost 2 bases, the J end lost 4 bases, and 15 bases lay between the germline ends. This CDR3 is 16 amino acids long. Sequenced by immunoSEQ multiplex PCR; TCRdb stores in-frame clones only, minus some. The data contain tens of thousands of clones, 80% to 90% of them singletons. Sequenced material: peripheral blood, taken on day 0 of AZD1222 vaccination. This TCR derives from an adult in good health. The J gene is TRBJ1-3, the V gene TRBV6-5, with D hard to call. The CDR3 DNA reads TGTGCCAGCAGTTACGCCGGCATCGAGTCCGGAAACACCATATATTTT. The encoded protein is CASSYAGIESGNTIYF.